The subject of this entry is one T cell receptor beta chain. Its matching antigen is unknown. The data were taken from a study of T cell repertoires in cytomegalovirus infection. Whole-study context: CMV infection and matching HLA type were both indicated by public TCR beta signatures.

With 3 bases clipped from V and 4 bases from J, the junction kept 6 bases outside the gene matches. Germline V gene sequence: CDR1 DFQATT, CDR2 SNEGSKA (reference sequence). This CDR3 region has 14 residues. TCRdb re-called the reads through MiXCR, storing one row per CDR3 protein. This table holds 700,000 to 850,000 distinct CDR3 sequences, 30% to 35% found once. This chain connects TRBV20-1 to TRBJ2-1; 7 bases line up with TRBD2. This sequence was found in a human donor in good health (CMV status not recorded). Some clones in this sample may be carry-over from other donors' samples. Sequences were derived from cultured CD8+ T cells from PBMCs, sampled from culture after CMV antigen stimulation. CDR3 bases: TGCAGTGCTAGGCCGGGGGGATTTTACAATGAGCAGTTCTTC. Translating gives CSARPGGFYNEQFF.